These T cell receptor beta chains were read from a single sample in a study of blood T cells in healthy people across ages. Via MiXCR, TCRdb re-called the 5' RACE reads, giving one row per CDR3 protein. The sample lists around 500,000 distinct CDR3 sequences, around half occurring once. The source material was blood. The receptors were gathered from an elderly man in good health. CDR3s include the opening cysteine and the closing phenylalanine or tryptophan. The order of the fields is J gene, D gene, V gene, CDR3 length, clone size, CDR3 protein, CDR3 DNA. A D gene is named only where the DNA matches it firmly. Size is stated for part of the rows, as once, few or many counts, or as a class when the clone is expanded.

>TRBJ2-5|NA|TRBV4-2|15|NA
CASSQGGDIGETQYF
TGTGCCAGCAGCCAAGGTGGGGACATTGGGGAGACCCAGTACTTC
>TRBJ2-7|TRBD1|TRBV6-1|15|once
CASSVPGTGNYEQYF
TGTGCCAGCAGTGTTCCCGGGACAGGGAACTACGAGCAGTACTTC
>TRBJ2-7|NA|TRBV28|12|NA
CASSLYRYEQYF
TGTGCCAGCAGTTTATACCGTTACGAGCAGTACTTC
>TRBJ1-6|NA|TRBV4-2|16|NA
CASSQGEGRYNSPLHF
TGTGCCAGCAGCCAAGGGGAGGGGAGATATAATTCACCCCTCCACTTT
>TRBJ2-2|NA|TRBV20-1|13|few
CSAPWSNTGELFF
TGCAGTGCTCCCTGGTCGAACACCGGGGAGCTGTTTTTT
>TRBJ2-7|TRBD1|TRBV20-1|15|NA
CSAIGGDRRSYEQYF
TGCAGTGCTATCGGAGGGGACAGGCGCTCCTACGAGCAGTACTTC
>TRBJ2-7|TRBD1|TRBV12-5|16|NA
CASGSRTGGLAYEQYF
TGTGCTAGTGGTTCCCGGACAGGGGGACTCGCCTACGAGCAGTACTTC
>TRBJ2-4|NA|TRBV6-5|13|NA
CASSISRENIQYF
TGTGCCAGCAGCATATCTCGGGAAAACATTCAGTACTTC
>TRBJ1-1|TRBD1|TRBV29-1|12|NA
CSAGQEQGEAFF
TGCAGCGCTGGACAGGAACAGGGTGAAGCTTTCTTT
>TRBJ2-3|TRBD2|TRBV10-3|18|NA
CAISESTSGGRVADTQYF
TGTGCCATCAGTGAGTCGACTAGCGGGGGTCGGGTTGCAGATACGCAGTATTTT
>TRBJ2-1|NA|TRBV7-8|13|few
CASSLVSGTEQFF
TGTGCCAGCAGCTTAGTGAGTGGGACAGAGCAGTTCTTC
>TRBJ1-1|TRBD1|TRBV4-2|15|NA
CASSQDRQGATEAFF
TGTGCCAGCAGCCAAGATCGCCAGGGGGCCACTGAAGCTTTCTTT
>TRBJ2-3|TRBD1|TRBV20-1|16|NA
CSARPSGTGFTGTQYF
TGCAGTGCTAGACCCTCCGGGACAGGCTTCACGGGTACGCAGTATTTT
>TRBJ2-5|NA|TRBV6-6|13|many
CASSYETQETQYF
TGTGCCAGCAGTTACGAAACACAAGAGACCCAGTACTTC
>TRBJ1-1|TRBD1|TRBV29-1|13|NA
CSVPPGQGIEAFF
TGCAGCGTGCCCCCGGGACAGGGGATTGAGGCTTTCTTT
>TRBJ1-2|TRBD1|TRBV7-9|15|few
CASSSTGKANYGYTF
TGTGCCAGCAGCTCGACAGGGAAGGCTAACTATGGCTACACCTTC
>TRBJ1-6|TRBD1|TRBV10-3|16|NA
CAISETRQGSGSPLHF
TGTGCCATCAGTGAGACCAGACAGGGATCGGGCTCACCCCTCCACTTT
>TRBJ2-7|NA|TRBV6-2/TRBV6-3|15|once
CASSFGADHSYEQYF
TGTGCCAGCAGTTTTGGGGCCGATCACTCCTACGAGCAGTACTTC
>TRBJ2-7|NA|TRBV6-2/TRBV6-3|15|NA
CASSYPASSDYEQYF
TGTGCCAGCAGTTATCCTGCTAGCTCTGACTACGAGCAGTACTTC
>TRBJ2-7|NA|TRBV24-1|14|NA
CATSSTASSYEQYF
TGTGCCACCAGTTCGACAGCAAGCTCCTACGAGCAGTACTTC
>TRBJ2-1|NA|TRBV15|14|NA
CATSPRSSYNEQFF
TGTGCCACCAGCCCGCGGTCCTCCTACAATGAGCAGTTCTTC
>TRBJ1-2|TRBD1|TRBV11-2|15|NA
CASNLLQGTVYGYTF
TGTGCCAGCAACTTATTACAGGGGACTGTCTATGGCTACACCTTC
>TRBJ2-7|NA|TRBV20-1|16|NA
CSARLLSGRSSYEQYF
TGCAGTGCTAGACTACTTAGCGGACGGAGCTCCTACGAGCAGTACTTC
>TRBJ1-2|NA|TRBV6-6|15|NA
CASSYAPLANYGYTF
TGTGCCAGCAGTTACGCCCCGCTAGCTAACTATGGCTACACCTTC
>TRBJ1-1|NA|TRBV27|15|NA
CASSTRQVTNTEAFF
TGTGCCAGCAGTACCCGACAGGTTACGAACACTGAAGCTTTCTTT
>TRBJ2-5|TRBD2|TRBV7-2|15|NA
CASSLRTSRQETQYF
TGTGCCAGCAGCTTACGGACTAGTCGCCAAGAGACCCAGTACTTC
>TRBJ1-3|TRBD1|TRBV15|15|NA
CATSRAQGMGNTIYF
TGTGCCACCAGCAGAGCACAGGGGATGGGAAACACCATATATTTT
>TRBJ2-1|TRBD2|TRBV7-2|12|NA
CASSSPAGKQFF
TGTGCCAGCAGCTCCCCAGCGGGGAAGCAGTTCTTC
>TRBJ2-1|NA|TRBV9|17|few
CASSGGFSLSAYNEQFF
TGTGCCAGCAGCGGAGGTTTTTCGCTCTCAGCTTACAATGAGCAGTTCTTC